Sequencing of this T cell receptor (beta chain) was carried out in a study of blood T cell repertoires in COVID-19. Study in general: COVID-19 samples from acute and convalescent phases originated in the United States, Italy and Spain. T cells, B-cell-depleted T cells, or PBMCs provided the cDNA or gDNA that served as material.

A remark on this clone: The junction differs from germline at one of its ends, possibly a read error.

In the source study's methods: Estimates of nucleated cell counts were drawn from the amplification of reference gene primers. The table came from immunoSEQ multiplex PCR; TCRdb's copy has only in-frame clones and leaves some out. Clone size and V and J calls were adopted from that table, with D and trimming inferred from the DNA. This table has approximately 200,000 clones, about 91% appearing once. The germline V gene encodes CDR1 SGHTA and CDR2 FQGNSA. The CDR3 is 15 residues long. The chain carries TRBV7-2 and TRBJ2-7, with 13 bases aligning to TRBD2. The clonotype comes from a man younger than 35 with active or convalescent COVID-19. The specimen sequenced was peripheral blood. CDR3 protein: CASSLRLGTSGISHF. The CDR3 DNA sequence: TGTGCCAGCAGCTTAAGGTTGGGGACTAGCGGGATTTCGCACTTC.